A single TCR beta chain is shown here with its context. No antigen is known for it. Reverse transcription of roughly 0.45 to 1 ug RNA was performed with random hexamers. Amplification of TCR beta CDR3 used immunoSEQ multiplex PCR across 54 Vbeta and 13 Jbeta. MiXCR, applied by TCRdb to the immunoSEQ multiplex PCR reads, yields one record per CDR3 protein. The top ten hold 0.25% to 0.3% of the sample, which has 100,000 to 150,000 distinct CDR3 sequences, 85% to 95% seen once. The source of the sample is a study of CD8 T cells in Susac syndrome. Findings and limits, study-wide: In total CD8+ repertoires, about 17 Susac-specific public clones were detected, and CD8+ TEMRA repertoires contained a few.

CDR1 and CDR2 from the germline V gene are SGHDT and YYEEEE. CDR3 length: 11 residues. V lost 0 bases and J 7 bases, leaving 2 bases between the germline ends. The authors carried out high-throughput sequencing of TCR beta. They applied it to CD8+ and CD4+ T cells obtained from blood. Negative isolation was used for CD8+ and CD4+ T cells, and FACS enrichment was applied to TEMRA cells. The TCR originated in a human donor with Susac syndrome. V usage is TRBV5-6 and J usage is TRBJ2-4; no definite D call. The specimen sequenced was CD8+ T cells from PBMCs. The CDR3 DNA follows: TGTGCCAGCAGCTTGGGCAACATTCAGTACTTC. This encodes CASSLGNIQYF.